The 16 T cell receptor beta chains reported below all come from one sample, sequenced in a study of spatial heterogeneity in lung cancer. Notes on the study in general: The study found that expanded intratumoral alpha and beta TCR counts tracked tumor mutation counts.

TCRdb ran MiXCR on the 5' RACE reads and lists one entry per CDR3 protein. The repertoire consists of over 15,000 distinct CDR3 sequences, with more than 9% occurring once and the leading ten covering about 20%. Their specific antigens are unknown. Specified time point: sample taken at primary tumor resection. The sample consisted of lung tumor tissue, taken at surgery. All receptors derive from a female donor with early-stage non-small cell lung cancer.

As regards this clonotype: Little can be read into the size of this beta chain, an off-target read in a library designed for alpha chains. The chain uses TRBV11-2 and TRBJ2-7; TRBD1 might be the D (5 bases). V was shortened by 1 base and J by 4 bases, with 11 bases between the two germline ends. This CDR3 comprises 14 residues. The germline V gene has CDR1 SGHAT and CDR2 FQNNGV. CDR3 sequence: CASSLGDSSYEQYF. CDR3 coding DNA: TGTGCCAGCAGCTTAGGTGACAGCAGTTACGAGCAGTACTTC.

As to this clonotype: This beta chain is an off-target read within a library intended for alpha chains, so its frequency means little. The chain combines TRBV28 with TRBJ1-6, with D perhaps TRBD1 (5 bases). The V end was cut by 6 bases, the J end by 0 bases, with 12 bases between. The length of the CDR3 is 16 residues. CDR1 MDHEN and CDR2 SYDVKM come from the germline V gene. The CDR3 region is CASSIPTVSYNSPLHF. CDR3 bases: TGTGCCAGCAGCATCCCGACAGTCTCCTATAATTCACCCCTCCACTTT. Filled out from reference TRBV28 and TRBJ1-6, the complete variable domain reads DVKVTQSSRYLVKRTGEKVFLECVQDMDHENMFWYRQDPGLGLRLIYFSYDVKMKEKGDIPEGYSVSREKKERFSLILESASTNQTSMYLCASSIPTVSYNSPLHFGNGTRLTVT.

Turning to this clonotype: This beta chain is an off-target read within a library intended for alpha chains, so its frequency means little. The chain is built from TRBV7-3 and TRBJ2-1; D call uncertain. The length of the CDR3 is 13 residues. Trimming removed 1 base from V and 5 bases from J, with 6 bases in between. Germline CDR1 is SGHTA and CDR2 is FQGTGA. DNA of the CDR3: TGTGCCAGCAGCTTAAACCGAAACAATGAGCAGTTCTTC. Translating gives CASSLNRNNEQFF.

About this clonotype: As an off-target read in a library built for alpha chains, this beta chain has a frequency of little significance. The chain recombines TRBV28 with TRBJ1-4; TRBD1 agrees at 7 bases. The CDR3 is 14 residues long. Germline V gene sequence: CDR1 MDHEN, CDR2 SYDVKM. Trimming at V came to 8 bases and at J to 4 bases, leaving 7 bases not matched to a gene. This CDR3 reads CASATGSLNEKLFF. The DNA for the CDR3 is TGTGCCAGCGCGACAGGGAGCCTTAATGAAAAACTGTTTTTT.

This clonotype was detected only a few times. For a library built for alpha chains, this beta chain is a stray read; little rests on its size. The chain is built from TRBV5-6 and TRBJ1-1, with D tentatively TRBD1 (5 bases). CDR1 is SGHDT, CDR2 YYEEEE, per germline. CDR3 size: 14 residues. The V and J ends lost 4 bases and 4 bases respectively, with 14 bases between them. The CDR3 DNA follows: TGTGCCAGCAGCCCCGGGGGGGGAATCACTGAAGCTTTCTTT. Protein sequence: CASSPGGGITEAFF.

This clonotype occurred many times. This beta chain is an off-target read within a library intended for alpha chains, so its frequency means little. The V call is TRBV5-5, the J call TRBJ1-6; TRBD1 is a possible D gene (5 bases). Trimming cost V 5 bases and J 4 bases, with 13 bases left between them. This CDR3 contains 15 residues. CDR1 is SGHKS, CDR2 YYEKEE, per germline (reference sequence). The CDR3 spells CASSLRDPYNSPLHF. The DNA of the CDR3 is TGTGCCAGCAGTCTGCGGGACCCGTATAATTCACCCCTCCACTTT.

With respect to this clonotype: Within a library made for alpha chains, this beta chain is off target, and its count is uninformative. The CDR3 here is CASSIDGNYGYTF. The CDR3 region has the DNA TGTGCCAGCTCAATCGATGGCAACTATGGCTACACCTTC. J is TRBJ1-2 and V is TRBV18; no definite D call. CDR1 and CDR2 from the germline V gene are KGHSH and LQKENI. The CDR3 sequence is 13 residues long. V was pared by 5 bases and J by 2 bases, with 9 bases between.

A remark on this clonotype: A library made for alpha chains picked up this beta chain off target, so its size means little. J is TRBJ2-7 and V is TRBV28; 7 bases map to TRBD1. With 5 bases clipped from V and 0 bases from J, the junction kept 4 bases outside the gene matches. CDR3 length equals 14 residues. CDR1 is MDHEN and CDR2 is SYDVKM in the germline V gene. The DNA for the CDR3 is TGTGCCAGCAGTGGGGGACAGTTCTCCTACGAGCAGTACTTC. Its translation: CASSGGQFSYEQYF.

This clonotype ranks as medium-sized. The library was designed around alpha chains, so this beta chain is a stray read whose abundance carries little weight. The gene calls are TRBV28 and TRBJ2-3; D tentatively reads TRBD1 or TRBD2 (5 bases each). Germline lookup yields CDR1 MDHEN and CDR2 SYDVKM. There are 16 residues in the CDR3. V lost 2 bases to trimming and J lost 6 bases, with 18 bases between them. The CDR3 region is CASSLPGPRVSDTQYF. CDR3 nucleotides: TGTGCCAGCAGTTTACCGGGACCCCGGGTATCCGATACGCAGTATTTT.

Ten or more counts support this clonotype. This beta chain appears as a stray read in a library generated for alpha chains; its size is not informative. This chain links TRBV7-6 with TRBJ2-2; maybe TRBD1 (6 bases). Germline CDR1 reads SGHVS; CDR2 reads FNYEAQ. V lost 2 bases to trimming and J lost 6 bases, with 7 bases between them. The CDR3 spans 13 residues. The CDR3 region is CASSLRQAGELFF. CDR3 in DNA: TGTGCCAGCAGCTTACGACAGGCCGGGGAGCTGTTTTTT.

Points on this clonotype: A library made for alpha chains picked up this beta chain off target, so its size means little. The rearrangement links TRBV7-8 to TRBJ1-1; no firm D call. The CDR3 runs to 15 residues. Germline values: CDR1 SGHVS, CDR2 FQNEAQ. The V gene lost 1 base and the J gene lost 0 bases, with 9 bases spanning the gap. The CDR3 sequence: CASSLGEVMNTEAFF. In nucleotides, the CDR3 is TGTGCCAGCAGCTTAGGTGAGGTAATGAACACTGAAGCTTTCTTT.

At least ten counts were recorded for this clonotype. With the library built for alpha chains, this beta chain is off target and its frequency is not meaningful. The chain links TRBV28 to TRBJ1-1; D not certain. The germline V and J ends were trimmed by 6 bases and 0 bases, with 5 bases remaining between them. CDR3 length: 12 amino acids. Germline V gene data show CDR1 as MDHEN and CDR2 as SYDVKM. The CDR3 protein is CASRRMNTEAFF. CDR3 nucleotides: TGTGCCAGCAGAAGGATGAACACTGAAGCTTTCTTT.

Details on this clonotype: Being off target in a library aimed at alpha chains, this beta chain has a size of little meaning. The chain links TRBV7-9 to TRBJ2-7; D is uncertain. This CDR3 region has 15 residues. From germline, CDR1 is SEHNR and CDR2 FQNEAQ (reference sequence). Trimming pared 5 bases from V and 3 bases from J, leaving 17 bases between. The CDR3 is CASSTSPTSYYEQYF. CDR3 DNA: TGTGCCAGCAGCACCTCCCCGACCTCATACTACGAGCAGTACTTC.

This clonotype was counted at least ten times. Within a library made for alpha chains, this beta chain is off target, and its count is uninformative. The CDR3 bases are TGTGCCAGTAGTATGATCTCCGGGACAGGGAGTGAAAAACTGTTTTTT. It encodes CASSMISGTGSEKLFF. The gene calls are TRBV19 and TRBJ1-4; 9 bases line up with TRBD1. J was trimmed by 7 bases and V by 3 bases; bases with no gene match: 9. This CDR3 contains 16 residues. In germline, CDR1 is LNHDA, CDR2 SQIVND (reference sequence).

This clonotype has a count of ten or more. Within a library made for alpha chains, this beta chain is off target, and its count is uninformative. CDR3 in DNA: TGTGCCAGCAGCTCCACGGACAGGGTTCTCACCTTC. Translating it yields CASSSTDRVLTF. The gene calls are TRBV7-3 and TRBJ1-2; 8 bases map to TRBD1. The CDR3 is 12 residues long. With 4 bases clipped from V and 13 bases from J, the junction kept 8 bases outside the gene matches. Germline CDR1 SGHTA, CDR2 FQGTGA.

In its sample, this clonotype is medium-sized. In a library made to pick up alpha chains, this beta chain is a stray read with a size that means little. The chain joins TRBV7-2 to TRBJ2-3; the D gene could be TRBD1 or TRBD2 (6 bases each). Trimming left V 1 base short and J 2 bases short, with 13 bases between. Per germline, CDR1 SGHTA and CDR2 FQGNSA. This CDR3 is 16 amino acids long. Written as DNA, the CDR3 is TGTGCCAGCAGCTTAGGGCCGGGGGCTATCACAGATACGCAGTATTTT. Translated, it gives CASSLGPGAITDTQYF.